The source of this T cell receptor (beta chain) is a study of OX40 agonist ivuxolimab in advanced cancers. About the full investigation: The costimulatory receptor OX40 (CD134) was targeted by ivuxolimab, a fully human IgG2 agonistic monoclonal antibody. Intravenous ivuxolimab was administered to patients every 2 weeks at six dose levels: 0.01, 0.1, 0.3, 1.5, 3 and 10 mg/kg. Of the roughly 52 patients in dose escalation, some 19 had hepatocellular carcinoma, roughly 15 had melanoma, 9 had renal cell carcinoma and 9 had head and neck cancer. In the dose-escalation cohort, 82.7% of patients were male, and the mean age was around 60 years, with a range of roughly 23 to 85. Patients were allowed to have had prior anti-PD-1, anti-PD-L1 or anti-CTLA-4 therapy, and roughly two fifths of the dose-escalation patients had been treated with checkpoint inhibitors. Three dose-escalation patients achieved partial responses, one with hepatocellular carcinoma and two with cutaneous melanoma. The purpose of peripheral TCRbeta sequencing was to test whether ivuxolimab changed TCR sequence diversity and led to clonal T-cell expansion. The paper reports the monotherapy dose-escalation portion (N = 52 patients) of the phase I ivuxolimab trial. General conclusions and limits of the study: At doses of 0.1 to 3.0 mg/kg, clonal expansion of both CD4+ and CD8+ T cells in blood was seen between baseline and week 6. Low levels of normalized T-cell clonal expansion were also seen in some patients who did not respond. On average, CD8+ T cells showed more expanded clones than CD4+ T cells after ivuxolimab. The antigen specificity of the clonally expanded peripheral T cells was not determined. Partial responders in the 0.1-3.0 mg/kg groups had among the lowest normalized peripheral clonal expansion, especially among CD8+ T cells.

The trial excluded patients who had a history of autoimmune disease or were on systemic immunosuppression. Peripheral blood for TCR sequencing was collected from all dose cohorts at baseline, on cycle 4 day 1, and on cycle 7 day 1. Samples came from an open-label, multicenter, first-in-human phase I dose-escalation trial of ivuxolimab. Adults with locally advanced or metastatic melanoma, renal cell carcinoma, hepatocellular carcinoma or head and neck squamous cell carcinoma were enrolled in the trial. Before TCR sequencing, CD4+ T cells and CD8+ T cells from peripheral blood were sorted into separate populations. Genomic DNA was extracted from sorted cells for sequencing of the TCRbeta CDR3 region. TCRbeta CDR3 regions were sequenced using the immunoSEQ Assay. Drawn from immuneACCESS, this table holds only the in-frame rearrangements with V and J called that TCRdb kept. Clones are partly lost; checked studies trace under half to an unresolved V gene and leave the rest unexplained. In this sample the table shows some 20,000 clones, around 84% of which occur a single time. Approximately 14% of the sample belongs to the ten largest clones.

This clone is assessed as large (0.1 to 1%). Its target antigen remains unknown. Nothing much larger sits one base from this clone, and base qualities are not available. The material was CD4+ or CD8+ T cells sorted from blood, obtained in a trial of the OX40 agonist ivuxolimab. The clonotype was recovered from an adult with an advanced solid tumor such as melanoma, head and neck, liver or kidney cancer.

The base sequence is TGTGCCAGCAACGGCAGGGCTATCAATCAGCCCCAGCATTTT. This yields the protein CASNGRAINQPQHF. Rearrangement joined TRBV6-1 to TRBJ1-5; the D gene is possibly TRBD1, with 5 bases matching. The CDR3 contains 14 residues, cysteine and phenylalanine counted. The read is trimmed to its CDR3 DNA, 42 bases read in frame from base 1. Cut back by 7 bases and 3 bases, the V and J ends lie 13 bases apart. According to the germline V gene, CDR1 reads MNHNS and CDR2 reads SASEGT.